The 28 T cell receptor beta chains in this list originate from one sample, sequenced in a study of blood T cell repertoires in COVID-19. The assay was immunoSEQ multiplex PCR, and TCRdb's table has in-frame clones only and misses some. The sample yields approximately 490,000 clones, less than 90% seen once. Material: PBMCs or T cells enriched from blood (not recorded which). The receptor source for this set is a woman aged 55-69 years who had recovered from COVID-19.

There are a few counts of this clone. The chain uses TRBV10-1 and TRBJ1-3; 7 positions agree with TRBD1. This CDR3 is 16 amino acids long. CDR1 WNHNN and CDR2 SYGVQD come from the germline V gene (reference sequence). V lost 6 bases to trimming and J lost 0 bases; unmatched junction nucleotides: 8. The CDR3 loop reads CASSSGQGVSGNTIYF. CDR3 DNA sequence: TGCGCCAGCAGCTCGGGGCAGGGGGTCTCTGGAAACACCATATATTTT.

CDR3 coding DNA: TGTGCCAGTAGCCAGGTGGGGACAGCCGCCCTTAATGGCTACACCTTC. Translation: CASSQVGTAALNGYTF. The J gene is TRBJ1-2, the V gene TRBV19; 7 bases match TRBD1. The germline V gene encodes CDR1 LNHDA and CDR2 SQIVND (reference sequence). V lost 6 bases to trimming and J lost 6 bases; unmatched junction nucleotides: 16. The CDR3 has 16 residues. Full variable domain (remainder filled in from reference TRBV19 and TRBJ1-2): DGGITQSPKYLFRKEGQNVTLSCEQNLNHDAMYWYRQDPGQGLRLIYYSQIVNDFQKGDIAEGYSVSREKKESFPLTVTSAQKNPTAFYLCASSQVGTAALNGYTFGSGTRLTVV.

The rearrangement uses TRBV5-4 and TRBJ1-2; D may be TRBD1 (6 bases). V was pared by 5 bases and J by 2 bases, with 22 bases between. CDR1 and CDR2 (germline): SGHNT, YYREEE (reference sequence). The CDR3 contains 17 residues. The DNA for the CDR3 is TGTGCCAGCAGTCATCCCTACGGGGGGGGCGTAAACTATGGCTACACCTTC. This gives the protein CASSHPYGGGVNYGYTF.

The chain is built from TRBV18 and TRBJ2-3; D might be TRBD2 (6 bases). Trimming left V 1 base short and J 4 bases short, with 12 bases between. Germline CDR1 and CDR2: KGHSH and LQKENI. CDR3 length: 15 amino acids. CDR3 in amino acids: CASSPRQRASDTQYF. CDR3 bases: TGTGCCAGCTCACCACGTCAGCGGGCATCAGATACGCAGTATTTT.

The V call is TRBV5-1, the J call TRBJ1-1; no reliable D call. The length of the CDR3 is 15 residues. CDR1 is SGHRS, CDR2 YFSETQ, per germline. Trimming left V 0 bases short and J 1 base short, with 10 bases between. CDR3 region: CASSLDPGRNTEAFF. In DNA form, the CDR3 reads TGCGCCAGCAGCTTGGATCCGGGTAGGAACACTGAAGCTTTCTTT.

V is TRBV3-1 (or the pseudogene TRBV3-2) and J is TRBJ1-5; TRBD1 is a possible D gene (6 bases). Between the trimmed V and J ends, which lost 4 bases and 4 bases, there was a span of 11 bases. The CDR3 is made up of 14 amino acids. Germline CDR1 is LGHDT and CDR2 is YNNKEL (reference sequence). The CDR3 DNA reads TGTGCCAGCAGCCGTGGGACAAGTAATCAGCCCCAGCATTTT. Its protein product is CASSRGTSNQPQHF.

The chain couples TRBV7-9 to TRBJ1-1; a weak D match, TRBD1 (5 bases). With 2 bases removed from V and 1 base from J, the gap between germline ends came to 8 bases. CDR3 length equals 14 residues. The germline V gene encodes CDR1 SEHNR and CDR2 FQNEAQ (reference sequence). CDR3 DNA: TGTGCCAGCAGCTTAAAAGGGGAGAACACTGAAGCTTTCTTT. It encodes CASSLKGENTEAFF.

This rearrangement joins TRBV6-5 to TRBJ2-7; TRBD1 aligns across 12 bases. This CDR3 has 15 residues. Germline CDR1 reads MNHEY; CDR2 reads SVGAGI. Trimming at V came to 5 bases and at J to 2 bases, leaving 4 bases not matched to a gene. CDR3 loop: CASSLGTGGTYEQYV. CDR3 bases: TGTGCCAGCAGTCTCGGGACAGGGGGCACCTACGAGCAGTACGTC.

J is TRBJ1-2 and V is TRBV25-1, with D perhaps matching TRBD1 (5 bases). With 5 bases removed from V and 5 bases from J, the gap between germline ends came to 12 bases. The V gene's germline CDR1 is MGHDK and CDR2 SYGVNS. This CDR3 comprises 13 residues. CDR3 coding DNA: TGTGCCAGCAGTTCCGGGCCAGGGTATGGCTACACCTTC. It translates to CASSSGPGYGYTF.

The chain employs TRBV25-1 and TRBJ2-1; a weak D match, TRBD1 (6 bases). This CDR3 is built from 14 residues. V shed 6 bases and J shed 5 bases, with 14 bases lying between them. Germline loops: CDR1 MGHDK, CDR2 SYGVNS. The CDR3 coding sequence is TGTGCCAGCAGACCCGGGACAAACAACAATGAGCAGTTCTTC. It encodes CASRPGTNNNEQFF.

The J gene is TRBJ2-3, the V gene TRBV5-1; tentative D call: TRBD1 (6 bases). The germline gives CDR1 SGHRS, CDR2 YFSETQ. Trimming took 2 bases from V and 0 from J, leaving 13 bases between them. The CDR3 is 16 amino acids. The CDR3 DNA reads as TGCGCCAGCAGCTTTTTACAGGGCCCTAGCACAGATACGCAGTATTTT. Translating gives CASSFLQGPSTDTQYF.

The DNA for the CDR3 is TGTGCCAGTAGTGGACAGGGGATAAACTATGGCTACACCTTC. It translates to CASSGQGINYGYTF. The genes are TRBV19 and TRBJ1-2, with 9 bases aligning to TRBD1. CDR3 length: 14 amino acids. The V gene end was trimmed by 5 bases and the J gene end by 2 bases; junction bases not matched to a gene: 3. Germline lookup yields CDR1 LNHDA and CDR2 SQIVND (reference sequence).

Here the CDR3 reads CATSQGTGEDTGELFF. The CDR3 DNA follows: TGTGCCACCAGTCAAGGGACAGGGGAGGACACCGGGGAGCTGTTTTTT. V is TRBV24-1 and J is TRBJ2-2, with 10 nucleotides matching TRBD1. The J segment lost 3 bases and the V segment lost 6 bases, leaving 6 bases of the junction unmatched. CDR1 and CDR2 (germline): KGHDR, SFDVKD. CDR3 length: 16 amino acids.

This clone was seen only once. The chain joins TRBV6-5 to TRBJ2-2; 11 bases are shared with TRBD2. V was pared by 7 bases and J by 7 bases, with 8 bases of the junction left unmatched. There are 15 residues in the CDR3. In germline, CDR1 is MNHEY, CDR2 SVGAGI. Here the CDR3 reads CASNQLAGEGGELFF. The CDR3 bases are TGTGCCAGCAACCAACTAGCGGGGGAGGGCGGGGAGCTGTTTTTT.

The chain has TRBV6-6 and TRBJ2-3; a weak D match, TRBD1 (6 bases). Trimming stripped 6 bases from V and 1 base from J, with 20 bases between. CDR3 size: 17 residues. Per germline, CDR1 MNHNY and CDR2 SVGAGI (reference sequence). Here the CDR3 reads CASSRPDGQPGTDTQYF. DNA of the CDR3: TGTGCCAGCAGCCGACCCGACGGACAGCCCGGCACAGATACGCAGTATTTT.

The chain uses TRBV7-9 and TRBJ2-7, with a possible D match to TRBD2 (6 bases). Germline V gene lookup returns CDR1 SEHNR and CDR2 FQNEAQ (reference sequence). The V gene lost 10 bases and the J gene lost 2 bases, with 12 bases spanning the gap. The CDR3 is 12 amino acids. CDR3 loop: CATMAGPYEQYF. CDR3 bases: TGTGCCACCATGGCGGGGCCCTACGAGCAGTACTTC.

The chain is built from TRBV4-1 and TRBJ2-3; possible D gene TRBD2, 5 bases. The germline V gene has CDR1 MGHRA and CDR2 YSYEKL. Trimming pared 5 bases from V and 6 bases from J, leaving 24 bases between. There are 17 residues in the CDR3. The DNA of the CDR3 is TGCGCCAGCAGCTCCCTGGGAGTGGCTTCCTCCCCGGATACGCAGTATTTT. Its translation is CASSSLGVASSPDTQYF.

The chain combines TRBV11-3 with TRBJ1-1; a weak D match, TRBD1 (6 bases). V was trimmed by 2 bases and J by 5 bases, leaving 9 bases between them. The CDR3 sequence is 13 residues long. The germline V gene encodes CDR1 SGHNT and CDR2 YENEEA. The CDR3 region has the DNA TGTGCCAGCAGCTTATCAACAGGGACTGAAGCTTTCTTT. Translating gives CASSLSTGTEAFF.

The gene calls are TRBV5-1 and TRBJ2-7, with 7 bases aligning to TRBD1. The germline V gene has CDR1 SGHRS and CDR2 YFSETQ. Losses at the gene ends were 0 bases for V and 2 bases for J; bases not matched to a gene: 5. The CDR3 runs 15 residues. For the CDR3, the DNA is TGCGCCAGCAGCTTGGCCACTACAGGGGCCTACGAGCAGTACTTC. Translation gives CASSLATTGAYEQYF.

Here the CDR3 DNA reads TGTGCCATCAGTGACAGGGGGATCACAGATACGCAGTATTTT. Translating gives CAISDRGITDTQYF. The V gene is TRBV10-3, the J gene TRBJ2-3, with 7 nucleotides matching TRBD1. Looked up from germline, CDR1 is ENHRY and CDR2 is SYGVKD. V trimming: 3 bases; J trimming: 2 bases; junction bases outside the gene matches: 2. The CDR3 has 14 residues.

V is TRBV9 and J is TRBJ2-3; 11 bases match TRBD2. CDR3 size: 17 residues. V lost 4 bases and J lost 1; bases outside the gene matches: 8. Germline V CDR1 and CDR2: SGDLS, YYNGEE. The CDR3 coding sequence is TGTGCCAGCAGCCCCTTCACTAGCGGGGGAGGCACAGATACGCAGTATTTT. Translated, it gives CASSPFTSGGGTDTQYF.

The V call is TRBV10-3, the J call TRBJ2-5; D uncertain. V dropped 3 bases and J dropped 5 bases, with 4 bases sitting between them. Germline lookup yields CDR1 ENHRY and CDR2 SYGVKD. The CDR3 length is 11 residues. The CDR3 here is CAISDGETQYF. CDR3 in DNA: TGTGCCATCAGTGACGGGGAGACCCAGTACTTC.

The V gene is TRBV6-1, the J gene TRBJ1-5, with D possibly matching TRBD1 (6 bases). V was clipped by 0 bases and J by 7 bases, with 16 bases between them. Germline V gene data show CDR1 as MNHNS and CDR2 as SASEGT. The CDR3 runs to 16 residues. The CDR3 sequence is CASSEATGGGGQPQHF. The CDR3 coding sequence is TGTGCCAGCAGTGAAGCGACGGGGGGCGGGGGACAGCCCCAGCATTTT.

The V and J genes are TRBV18 and TRBJ1-3; the D gene is possibly TRBD1 (5 bases). Germline values: CDR1 KGHSH, CDR2 LQKENI. V was shortened by 0 bases and J by 0 bases, with 9 bases between the two germline ends. This CDR3 has 16 amino acids. The CDR3 loop reads CASSPPGRISGNTIYF. The DNA of the CDR3 is TGTGCCAGCTCACCACCGGGGCGGATCTCTGGAAACACCATATATTTT.

Details on this clone: The sample holds other DNA sequences that translate to the same CDR3. The rearrangement uses TRBV19 and TRBJ2-3; perhaps TRBD2 as D (6 bases). The CDR3 consists of 13 residues. Trimming left V 0 bases short and J 6 bases short, with 7 bases between. The germline V gene has CDR1 LNHDA and CDR2 SQIVND (reference sequence). The CDR3 DNA reads as TGTGCCAGTAGTATAGATCGGGGGGATACGCAGTATTTT. Translating it yields CASSIDRGDTQYF.

The chain recombines TRBV24-1 with TRBJ2-1; the D is unclear. Between the trimmed V and J ends, which lost 5 bases and 8 bases, there was a span of 9 bases. The CDR3 has 12 amino acids. In germline, CDR1 is KGHDR, CDR2 SFDVKD. CDR3 protein: CATSGLVDEQFF. The CDR3 DNA is TGTGCCACCAGTGGCCTAGTCGATGAGCAGTTCTTC.

This clone has only one observation. The CDR3 DNA sequence: TGCGCCAGCAGCCAAGTGGGGGGGAACATTCAGTACTTC. Protein: CASSQVGGNIQYF. The genes are TRBV4-1 and TRBJ2-4, with 7 bases that match TRBD2. Germline V gives CDR1 MGHRA, CDR2 YSYEKL. The CDR3 runs to 13 residues. J gave up 7 bases and V 1 base, and 1 base lay outside the gene matches.

The chain couples TRBV9 to TRBJ2-3, with 9 bases that match TRBD2. This CDR3 has 15 amino acids. CDR1 is SGDLS and CDR2 is YYNGEE in the germline V gene. V was clipped by 6 bases and J by 7 bases; unmatched bases: 12. The CDR3 coding sequence is TGTGCCAGCAACGATCTGACTAGCGGAGAAAATACGCAGTATTTT. It yields the protein CASNDLTSGENTQYF. Supplemented by reference TRBV9 and TRBJ2-3, the full variable domain reads DSGVTQTPKHLITATGQRVTLRCSPRSGDLSVYWYQQSLDQGLQFLIQYYNGEERAKGNILERFSAQQFPDLHSELNLSSLELGDSALYFCASNDLTSGENTQYFGPGTRLTVL.